Detailed here is one T cell receptor beta chain. Its antigen remains unidentified. The germline V gene has CDR1 MNHNS and CDR2 SASEGT. This CDR3 comprises 16 residues. V lost 3 bases, J lost 4 bases, and 12 bases stayed unmatched. The sample belongs to a study of cytomegalovirus exposure and HLA in healthy donors. Findings and caveats of the study: TCR beta V- and J-gene trimming was later associated with a missense DCLRE1C variant. In an earlier analysis, productive rearrangement rates for most beta V segments clustered near 87% or 30%.

Amplification used 60 Vbeta primers and 13 Jbeta primers. Some clones are missing from TCRdb's copy, which holds only in-frame ones; the method was immunoSEQ multiplex PCR. Of roughly 160,000 clones listed, 84% are singletons. The receptor was isolated from a man aged 25-45 years in good health and CMV-seronegative. The sequencing input was PBMCs. V and J are TRBV6-1 and TRBJ2-7, with 7 bases identical to TRBD2. This CDR3 is CASSEVLGGSGYEQYF. DNA of the CDR3: TGTGCCAGCAGTGAGGTATTGGGGGGGTCGGGATACGAGCAGTACTTC.